This is a list of T cell receptor beta chains from one sample in a study of cytomegalovirus exposure and HLA in healthy donors. TCRdb keeps only in-frame clones here, not all; method: immunoSEQ multiplex PCR. The table lists about 110,000 clones, 73% of them singletons. Sequencing used PBMCs. These receptors were obtained from a man aged 25 to 40 in good health and CMV-seronegative. The CDR3 runs from the conserved cysteine through the conserved F or W. The D gene is left open where the match is weak. Part of the rows lack a size; the others show once, few, many or a class for expanded clones.

TRBJ1-1	-	TRBV30	-	CAWSRDTGWAEAFF	TGTGCCTGGAGTCGGGACACCGGGTGGGCTGAAGCTTTCTTT
TRBJ1-6	-	TRBV7-6	-	CASSLEGANNSPLHF	TGTGCCAGCAGCTTAGAAGGGGCGAATAATTCACCCCTCCACTTT
TRBJ2-1	-	TRBV10-1	-	CASSESAGDNEQFF	TGCGCCAGCAGTGAATCCGCAGGCGACAATGAGCAGTTCTTC
TRBJ2-3	-	TRBV29-1	-	CSVEGPGVPDTQYF	TGCAGCGTTGAGGGGCCCGGTGTGCCAGATACGCAGTATTTT
TRBJ2-3	-	TRBV27	TRBD1	CASSLWYRGDTDTQYF	TGTGCCAGCAGTTTATGGTACAGGGGGGACACAGATACGCAGTATTTT
TRBJ1-2	-	TRBV5-1	TRBD1	CASTYSSTGQGMGGYTF	TGCGCCAGCACCTACTCGTCTACCGGACAGGGTATGGGTGGCTACACCTTC
TRBJ2-7	-	TRBV7-2	TRBD1	CASSRGQGAYEQYF	TGTGCCAGCAGCCGTGGACAGGGGGCCTACGAGCAGTACTTC
TRBJ2-6	-	TRBV7-9	-	CASSSSGLGRSGANVLTF	TGTGCTAGCAGTTCCTCAGGACTTGGCCGCTCTGGGGCCAACGTCCTGACTTTC
TRBJ2-7	-	TRBV11-2	-	CASSPTGSYEQYF	TGTGCCAGCAGCCCAACAGGGTCCTACGAGCAGTACTTC
TRBJ2-2	-	TRBV6-1	-	CASTQGLAGELFF	TGTGCCAGCACTCAGGGGTTGGCCGGGGAGCTGTTTTTT
TRBJ1-6	few	TRBV19	-	CASRSQGSSPLHF	TGTGCCAGTAGATCACAGGGAAGTTCACCCCTCCACTTT
TRBJ2-7	-	TRBV19	TRBD2	CASSIQPVAGVHEQYF	TGTGCCAGTAGTATTCAACCCGTAGCGGGAGTGCACGAGCAGTACTTC
TRBJ2-1	-	TRBV5-6	-	CASSLGLRNEQFF	TGTGCCAGCAGCTTGGGGCTCCGCAATGAGCAGTTCTTC
TRBJ1-1	-	TRBV28	-	CASSTQGPNTEAFF	TGTGCCAGCAGCACGCAGGGGCCAAACACTGAAGCTTTCTTT
TRBJ2-5	-	TRBV30	-	CAWARGIGVYQETQYF	TGTGCCTGGGCCCGGGGGATAGGGGTGTACCAAGAGACCCAGTACTTC
TRBJ2-5	-	TRBV15	TRBD2	CATGRLAGAIETQYF	TGTGCCACCGGAAGACTAGCGGGGGCTATCGAGACCCAGTACTTC
TRBJ2-1	-	TRBV28	TRBD2	CASSLNAGGKGDEQFF	TGTGCCAGCAGTTTAAACGCGGGAGGGAAGGGCGATGAGCAGTTCTTC
TRBJ2-1	-	TRBV30	TRBD2	CAWRDGLAGGVNEQFF	TGTGCCTGGAGGGACGGACTAGCGGGGGGGGTCAATGAGCAGTTCTTC
TRBJ2-1	-	TRBV11-2	-	CASSPGRNEQFF	TGTGCCAGCAGCCCCGGCAGGAATGAGCAGTTCTTC
TRBJ1-3	-	TRBV27	TRBD1	CASSPSTGSGNTIYF	TGTGCCAGCAGTCCCTCGACAGGGTCTGGAAACACCATATATTTT
TRBJ2-3	-	TRBV30	-	CAWSIGLPTDTQYF	TGTGCCTGGAGTATCGGACTACCCACAGATACGCAGTATTTT
TRBJ2-7	few	TRBV5-1	-	CASSLALTGSYEQYF	TGCGCCAGCAGCTTGGCGCTGACAGGCTCCTACGAGCAGTACTTC
TRBJ2-7	few	TRBV7-9	-	CASSLELLGEQYF	TGTGCCAGCAGCTTGGAGCTCCTAGGCGAGCAGTACTTC
TRBJ1-6	-	TRBV2	-	CASSEADRRRNNSPLHF	TGTGCCAGCAGTGAAGCGGACCGCAGGAGGAATAATTCACCCCTCCACTTT
TRBJ2-3	few	TRBV7-2	TRBD2	CASSVGVAGEGEDTQYF	TGTGCCAGCAGCGTTGGGGTAGCGGGAGAGGGGGAGGATACGCAGTATTTT
TRBJ1-4	-	TRBV19	TRBD1	CASSPSDRGYNEKLFF	TGTGCCAGTAGTCCCTCGGACAGGGGTTATAATGAAAAACTGTTTTTT
TRBJ2-1	-	TRBV5-1	-	CASSLAGGTVYNEQFF	TGCGCCAGCAGCTTGGCCGGCGGGACAGTATACAATGAGCAGTTCTTC
TRBJ2-3	-	TRBV11-1	TRBD1	CASSQVRTGVVDTQYF	TGTGCCAGCAGCCAAGTCAGGACAGGGGTAGTAGATACGCAGTATTTT
TRBJ2-3	few	TRBV6-5	-	CASSSYSTDTQYF	TGTGCCAGCAGTTCCTACAGCACAGATACGCAGTATTTT
TRBJ1-1	-	TRBV29-1	TRBD1	CSVVGQLAEAFF	TGCAGCGTGGTGGGACAGTTGGCTGAAGCTTTCTTT
TRBJ2-1	-	TRBV29-1	TRBD2	CSVTERGTYNEQFF	TGCAGCGTTACCGAGCGGGGGACCTACAATGAGCAGTTCTTC
TRBJ1-2	-	TRBV30	-	CACPTPPWNYGYTF	TGTGCCTGCCCTACCCCCCCGTGGAACTATGGCTACACCTTC
TRBJ2-1	-	TRBV27	TRBD2	CASSQPSLAGSIEQFF	TGTGCCAGCAGCCAACCCTCCCTAGCGGGTAGTATTGAGCAGTTCTTC
TRBJ1-2	-	TRBV4-1	-	CASSQDPKETASGYGYTF	TGCGCCAGCAGCCAAGATCCGAAGGAGACTGCGAGCGGCTATGGCTACACCTTC
TRBJ2-7	once	TRBV9	-	CASSVGGTTSYEQYF	TGTGCCAGCAGCGTAGGAGGCACAACCTCCTACGAGCAGTACTTC
TRBJ1-2	-	TRBV5-1	TRBD1	CASSFEGQNYGYTF	TGCGCCAGCAGCTTTGAGGGACAGAACTATGGCTACACCTTC
TRBJ1-1	-	TRBV5-1	-	CASSLAFDTFQNTEAFF	TGCGCCAGCAGCTTGGCCTTTGACACCTTTCAGAACACTGAAGCTTTCTTT
TRBJ2-2	-	TRBV7-3	-	CASSLRGGGGELFF	TGTGCCAGCAGCTTAAGGGGAGGAGGCGGGGAGCTGTTTTTT
TRBJ1-4	-	TRBV21-1	-	CASSKWGPSKGHRSTGNEKLFF	TGTGCCAGCAGCAAATGGGGGCCATCTAAGGGACATAGATCGACAGGCAATGAAAAACTGTTTTTT
TRBJ1-5	-	TRBV18	TRBD1	CASSPNAGQSNQPQHF	TGTGCCAGCTCACCGAACGCGGGACAGAGTAATCAGCCCCAGCATTTT